A single sample gave rise to the 21 T cell receptor beta chains below, sequenced in a study of CD8 T cells in Susac syndrome. Roughly 0.45 to 1 ug RNA was reverse transcribed with random hexamers. In TCRdb, the immunoSEQ multiplex PCR reads were re-called with MiXCR into one record per CDR3 protein. The sample lists 200,000 to 250,000 distinct CDR3 sequences; approximately 90% were seen once. Material for sequencing was CD8+ T cells from PBMCs. The source is a human donor with multiple sclerosis.

The chain is built from TRBV19 and TRBJ1-2; 8 bases map to TRBD1. This CDR3 spans 15 amino acids. The ends lost 7 bases at V and 4 bases at J; junction bases unmatched: 11. Germline V gene data show CDR1 as LNHDA and CDR2 as SQIVND (reference sequence). Here the CDR3 reads CASIPGGSAVYGYTF. As DNA, the CDR3 is TGTGCCAGTATCCCAGGGGGCTCCGCGGTCTATGGCTACACCTTC.

The gene calls are TRBV13 and TRBJ1-1; weak D call: TRBD1 (5 bases). CDR1 PRHDT and CDR2 FYEKMQ come from the germline V gene (reference sequence). The CDR3 totals 13 residues. The V gene lost 4 bases and the J gene lost 3 bases, with 9 bases spanning the gap. The CDR3 bases are TGTGCCAGCAGCTCCCGAGGGGACACTGAAGCTTTCTTT. Its translation: CASSSRGDTEAFF.

V gene TRBV2 combines with J gene TRBJ2-1, with 9 positions matching TRBD2. J lost 2 bases, V lost 6 bases, and 5 bases had no gene match. Germline CDR1 and CDR2: SNHLY and FYNNEI. CDR3 size: 15 residues. The CDR3 DNA sequence: TGTGCCAGCAGCCGCGGGGGGGGAACCTACAATGAGCAGTTCTTC. Translating gives CASSRGGGTYNEQFF.

The gene calls are TRBV30 and TRBJ2-1; possibly TRBD1 or TRBD2 for D (5 bases each). The length of the CDR3 is 16 residues. Trimming took 4 bases from V and 8 from J, leaving 24 bases between them. Germline CDR1 is GTSNPN and CDR2 is SVGIG (reference sequence). CDR3 protein: CAWTLGTTAYFDEQFF. The CDR3 bases are TGTGCCTGGACACTTGGGACGACCGCTTACTTCGATGAGCAGTTCTTC.

Written as DNA, the CDR3 is TGTGCCAGCAGTTTGGTCACAGATACGCAGTATTTT. Its translation is CASSLVTDTQYF. The chain combines TRBV28 with TRBJ2-3; no definite D call. Trimming left V 3 bases short and J 2 bases short, with 3 bases between. The CDR3 has 12 residues. Germline-derived CDR1 and CDR2 are MDHEN and SYDVKM.

V gene TRBV6-5 combines with J gene TRBJ2-5; the match to TRBD2 covers 7 bases. Looked up from germline, CDR1 is MNHEY and CDR2 is SVGAGI. The ends lost 2 bases at V and 2 bases at J; junction bases unmatched: 5. The CDR3 has 15 amino acids. The CDR3 here is CASSYSTSEQETQYF. Written as DNA, the CDR3 is TGTGCCAGCAGTTACAGCACTAGCGAGCAAGAGACCCAGTACTTC.

The V gene is TRBV9, the J gene TRBJ1-5; the D gene is possibly TRBD1 (6 bases). V was pared by 0 bases and J by 3 bases, with 10 bases between. The CDR3 length is 15 residues. Germline assignment: CDR1 SGDLS and CDR2 YYNGEE. Here the CDR3 reads CASSVGGAVNQPQHF. The CDR3 nucleotides read TGTGCCAGCAGCGTAGGGGGGGCGGTCAATCAGCCCCAGCATTTT.

The J gene is TRBJ2-1, the V gene TRBV9, with 7 positions matching TRBD1. J lost 1 base, V lost 0 bases, and 4 bases had no gene match. There are 16 residues in the CDR3. Germline values: CDR1 SGDLS, CDR2 YYNGEE. For the CDR3, the DNA is TGTGCCAGCAGCGTAGGGGGGACAGTTTCCTACAATGAGCAGTTCTTC. As protein: CASSVGGTVSYNEQFF.

This clonotype was counted once. The chain carries TRBV24-1 and TRBJ2-1, with TRBD1 as a possible D gene (6 bases). CDR1 and CDR2 from the germline V gene are KGHDR and SFDVKD. The V and J ends lost 6 bases and 2 bases respectively, with 10 bases between them. The CDR3 has 14 amino acids. The CDR3 DNA is TGTGCCACCAGTAACCGGGACACCTACAATGAGCAGTTCTTC. It translates to CATSNRDTYNEQFF.

This rearrangement joins TRBV7-9 to TRBJ2-1; 10 nucleotides agree with TRBD1. Trimming removed 3 bases from V and 4 bases from J; junction bases left unmatched: 15. Germline CDR1 and CDR2: SEHNR and FQNEAQ (reference sequence). This CDR3 has 19 residues. The DNA of the CDR3 is TGTGCCAGCAGCTTCCCGGGGACAGGGGCCTTTGCGCTGTACAATGAGCAGTTCTTC. Translated, it gives CASSFPGTGAFALYNEQFF.

The chain employs TRBV27 and TRBJ1-2; weak D call: TRBD1 (6 bases). V lost 6 bases and J lost 6, with 8 bases in between. The CDR3 is 11 residues long. Germline assignment: CDR1 MNHEY and CDR2 SMNVEV (reference sequence). CDR3 bases: TGTGCCAGCAGACAGGGAGATGGCTACACCTTC. Protein: CASRQGDGYTF.

The chain is built from TRBV6-5 and TRBJ1-1, with 7 bases identical to TRBD1. The length of the CDR3 is 14 residues. CDR1 and CDR2 from the germline V gene are MNHEY and SVGAGI. Trimming took 4 bases from V and 2 from J; bases not matched to a gene: 4. The CDR3 reads CASSSDRDNTEAFF. The CDR3 coding sequence is TGTGCCAGCAGTTCTGACAGGGACAACACTGAAGCTTTCTTT.

This clonotype was observed once. The CDR3 sequence: CASSPGTGGFGNTIYF. The CDR3 bases are TGTGCCAGCAGCCCCGGGACAGGGGGTTTTGGAAACACCATATATTTT. The V and J genes are TRBV7-2 and TRBJ1-3; 11 bases agree with TRBD1. This CDR3 is built from 16 residues. Germline CDR1 reads SGHTA; CDR2 reads FQGNSA. With 5 bases clipped from V and 3 bases from J, the junction kept 6 bases outside the gene matches. Full variable domain (remainder filled in from reference TRBV7-2 and TRBJ1-3): GAGVSQSPSNKVTEKGKDVELRCDPISGHTALYWYRQSLGQGLEFLIYFQGNSAPDKSGLPSDRFSAERTGGSVSTLTIQRTQQEDSAVYLCASSPGTGGFGNTIYFGEGSWLTVV.

The chain joins TRBV6-5 to TRBJ2-6, with D tentatively TRBD1 (5 bases). Trimming stripped 1 base from V and 4 bases from J, with 17 bases between. The CDR3 totals 18 residues. The germline CDR1 and CDR2 sequences are MNHEY and SVGAGI. CDR3 DNA sequence: TGTGCCAGCAGTTACTTGAGGAGAAGGGCAGGGGGGGCCAACGTCCTGACTTTC. Translation gives CASSYLRRRAGGANVLTF.

The V gene is TRBV18, the J gene TRBJ2-7; 11 nucleotides line up with TRBD2. With V trimmed by 1 base and J by 6 bases, 8 bases remained unmatched. The CDR3 is 16 residues long. Germline values: CDR1 KGHSH, CDR2 LQKENI. The CDR3 DNA reads as TGTGCCAGCTCACCACTAGCGGGAGGGGCCGCCCGCGAGCAGTACTTC. It is translated as CASSPLAGGAAREQYF.

The chain recombines TRBV21-1 with TRBJ1-3. TRBV21-1 is termed a pseudogene. The CDR3 consists of 16 residues. CDR3 in DNA: TGTGCCAGCAGCAAAGGGGCAGGGAGGATTGGAAACACCATATATTTT. Residues: CASSKGAGRIGNTIYF.

The chain carries TRBV2 and TRBJ1-6; D unresolved. Germline loops: CDR1 SNHLY, CDR2 FYNNEI. The CDR3 spans 14 residues. V was shortened by 6 bases and J by 8 bases, with 14 bases between the two germline ends. The CDR3 spells CASRSMRRDSPLHF. The CDR3 bases are TGTGCCAGCAGGTCCATGAGAAGAGATTCACCCCTCCACTTT.

The chain recombines TRBV6-4 with TRBJ1-1; 8 bases map to TRBD1. Per germline, CDR1 MRHNA and CDR2 SNTAGT. The CDR3 totals 16 residues. J lost 5 bases, V lost 9 bases, and 17 bases had no gene match. DNA of the CDR3: TGTGCCAGATTGGGGATCGTTGACAGGGGAGGTACTGAAGCTTTCTTT. Protein sequence: CARLGIVDRGGTEAFF.

V usage is TRBV3-1 and J usage is TRBJ2-7; 7 nucleotides agree with TRBD2. The CDR3 totals 14 residues. Trimming cost V 2 bases and J 4 bases; bases outside gene matches: 5. Germline V gene data show CDR1 as LGHDT and CDR2 as YNNKEL (reference sequence). The CDR3 reads CASSQRLAEYEQYF. The DNA of the CDR3 is TGTGCCAGCAGCCAAAGGCTAGCGGAATACGAGCAGTACTTC.

This clonotype is a singleton in its sample. V and J are TRBV15 and TRBJ1-1, with D perhaps matching TRBD1 (6 bases). The V end lost 0 bases, the J end lost 8 bases, and 7 bases lay between the germline ends. This CDR3 comprises 12 residues. CDR1 and CDR2 (germline): LNHNV, YYDKDF (reference sequence). This CDR3 is CATSREDSEAFF. The DNA of the CDR3 is TGTGCCACCAGCAGAGAGGACAGCGAAGCTTTCTTT.

The chain combines TRBV4-1 with TRBJ2-2; 9 bases fit TRBD1. The CDR3 covers 16 residues. Per germline, CDR1 MGHRA and CDR2 YSYEKL. The J segment lost 3 bases and the V segment lost 1 base, leaving 3 bases of the junction unmatched. In nucleotides, the CDR3 is TGCGCCAGCAGCCAAGGGGACAGGGTGGACACCGGGGAGCTGTTTTTT. Translation: CASSQGDRVDTGELFF.